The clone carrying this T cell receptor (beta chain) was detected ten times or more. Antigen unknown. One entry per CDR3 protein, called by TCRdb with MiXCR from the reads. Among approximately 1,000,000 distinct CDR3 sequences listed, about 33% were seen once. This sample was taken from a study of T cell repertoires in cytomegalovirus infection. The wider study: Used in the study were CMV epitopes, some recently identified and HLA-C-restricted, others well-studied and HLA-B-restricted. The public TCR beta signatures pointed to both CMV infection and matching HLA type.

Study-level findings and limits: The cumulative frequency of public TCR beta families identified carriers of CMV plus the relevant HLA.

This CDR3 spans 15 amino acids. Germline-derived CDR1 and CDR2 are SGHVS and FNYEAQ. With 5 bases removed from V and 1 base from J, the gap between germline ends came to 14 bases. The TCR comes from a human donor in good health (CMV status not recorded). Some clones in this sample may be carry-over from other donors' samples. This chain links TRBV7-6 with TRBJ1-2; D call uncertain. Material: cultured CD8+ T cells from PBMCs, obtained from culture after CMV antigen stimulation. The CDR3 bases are TGTGCCAGCAGCCCTACGGACGGAATTAACTATGGCTACACCTTC. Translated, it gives CASSPTDGINYGYTF.